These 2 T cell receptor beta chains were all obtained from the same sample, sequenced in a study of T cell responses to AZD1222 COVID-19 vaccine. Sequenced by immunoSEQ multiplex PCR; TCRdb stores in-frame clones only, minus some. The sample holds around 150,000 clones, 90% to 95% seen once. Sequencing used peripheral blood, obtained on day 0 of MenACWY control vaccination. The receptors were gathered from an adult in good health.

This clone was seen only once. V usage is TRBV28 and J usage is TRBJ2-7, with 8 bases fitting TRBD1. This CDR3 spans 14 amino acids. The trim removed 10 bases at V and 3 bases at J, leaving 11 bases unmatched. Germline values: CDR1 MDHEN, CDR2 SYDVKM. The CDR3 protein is CATHRPGQVYEQYF. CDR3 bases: TGTGCCACCCACCGACCGGGACAGGTCTACGAGCAGTACTTC. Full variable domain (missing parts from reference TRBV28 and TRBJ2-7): DVKVTQSSRYLVKRTGEKVFLECVQDMDHENMFWYRQDPGLGLRLIYFSYDVKMKEKGDIPEGYSVSREKKERFSLILESASTNQTSMYLCATHRPGQVYEQYFGPGTRLTVT.

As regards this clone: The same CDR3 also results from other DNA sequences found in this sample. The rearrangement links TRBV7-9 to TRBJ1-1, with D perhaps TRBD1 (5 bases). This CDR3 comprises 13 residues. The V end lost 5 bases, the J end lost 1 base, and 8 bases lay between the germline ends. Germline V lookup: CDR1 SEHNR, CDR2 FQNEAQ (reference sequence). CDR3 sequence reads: CASSLGQNTEAFF. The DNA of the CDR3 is TGTGCCAGCAGCCTTGGACAGAACACTGAAGCTTTCTTT.